These 14 T cell receptor beta chains were sequenced from one sample in a study of T cells in Graves' hyperthyroidism and ophthalmopathy. The source material, RNA transcripts, was used to amplify TCR beta CDR3 regions. An initial round of RT-PCR targeting the TCR CDR3 relied on the HTBI primer set. In TCRdb, the multiplex PCR reads were re-called with MiXCR into one record per CDR3 protein. The sample comprises more than 450,000 distinct CDR3 sequences, approximately 15% of which are singletons, and approximately 13% rests with the top ten. Sequenced material: blood. The receptors derive from a woman aged 40 to 49 with Graves' hyperthyroidism.

This clonotype has a count of ten or more. In DNA, the CDR3 is TGCAGTGGGACTTCAGCGGGAGGGACAGATACGCAGTATTTT. As protein: CSGTSAGGTDTQYF. The chain employs TRBV20-1 and TRBJ2-3; TRBD2 agrees at 10 bases. Germline V CDR1 and CDR2: DFQATT, SNEGSKA (reference sequence). The CDR3 length is 14 residues. With V trimmed by 7 bases and J by 3 bases, 7 bases remained unmatched.

The rearrangement links TRBV5-1 to TRBJ2-2; 11 positions agree with TRBD2. This CDR3 has 18 amino acids. The junction had 7 bases not matched to a gene; V was cut back by 0 bases and J by 3 bases. Germline V gene data show CDR1 as SGHRS and CDR2 as YFSETQ. The CDR3 here is CASSLASGTSGYTGELFF. CDR3 nucleotide sequence: TGCGCCAGCAGCTTGGCATCCGGGACTAGCGGTTACACCGGGGAGCTGTTTTTT. The full variable domain, rest sourced from reference TRBV5-1 and TRBJ2-2, is KAGVTQTPRYLIKTRGQQVTLSCSPISGHRSVSWYQQTPGQGLQFLFEYFSETQRNKGNFPGRFSGRQFSNSRSEMNVSTLELGDSALYLCASSLASGTSGYTGELFFGEGSRLTVL.

This clonotype was seen ten or more times. The chain combines TRBV28 with TRBJ2-1; 7 bases agree with TRBD2. CDR1 is MDHEN and CDR2 is SYDVKM in the germline V gene. This CDR3 is 14 amino acids long. V was pared by 3 bases and J by 5 bases, with 4 bases of the junction left unmatched. The CDR3 spells CASSFAGLNNEQFF. Written as DNA, the CDR3 is TGTGCCAGCAGTTTCGCGGGACTAAACAATGAGCAGTTCTTC. Full variable domain (rest looked up from reference TRBV28 and TRBJ2-1): DVKVTQSSRYLVKRTGEKVFLECVQDMDHENMFWYRQDPGLGLRLIYFSYDVKMKEKGDIPEGYSVSREKKERFSLILESASTNQTSMYLCASSFAGLNNEQFFGPGTRLTVL.

This clonotype was found many times. The chain uses TRBV20-1 and TRBJ2-7, with 10 bases identical to TRBD2. V was clipped by 5 bases and J by 6 bases; unmatched bases: 10. Germline V gene lookup returns CDR1 DFQATT and CDR2 SNEGSKA (reference sequence). This CDR3 contains 14 residues. CDR3: CSARTGTSVGEQYF. For the CDR3, the DNA is TGCAGTGCTCGGACCGGGACTAGCGTAGGCGAGCAGTACTTC.

The chain recombines TRBV12-3 or TRBV12-4 with TRBJ2-7; a possible D gene is TRBD2 (5 bases). CDR3 size: 15 residues. Trimming pared 6 bases from V and 2 bases from J, leaving 17 bases between. The CDR3 DNA follows: TGTGCCAGCAGCCAAGGAGGCCCGGGTCCCTACGAGCAGTACTTC. This gives the protein CASSQGGPGPYEQYF.

This clonotype was picked up many times. The V call is TRBV20-1, the J call TRBJ2-5; TRBD2 matches 13 bases. The CDR3 covers 15 residues. Germline V lookup: CDR1 DFQATT, CDR2 SNEGSKA (reference sequence). With 1 base clipped from V and 4 bases from J, the junction kept 3 bases outside the gene matches. Here the CDR3 DNA reads TGCAGTGCTAGAGGACTAGCGGGAGGCGGAGAGACCCAGTACTTC. It translates to CSARGLAGGGETQYF.

This clonotype occurred many times. V and J are TRBV20-1 and TRBJ1-5; maybe TRBD1 (6 bases). CDR3 length equals 13 residues. Trimming removed 3 bases from V and 7 bases from J, with 13 bases in between. Germline V gene sequence: CDR1 DFQATT, CDR2 SNEGSKA (reference sequence). The CDR3 coding sequence is TGCAGTGCTAGTCGAGGGGGGGAACAGCCCCAGCATTTT. This codes for CSASRGGEQPQHF.

At least ten counts were recorded for this clonotype. The chain uses TRBV12-3 or TRBV12-4 and TRBJ2-2; TRBD2 agrees at 10 bases. Unmatched junction bases numbered 5, after V lost 6 bases and J lost 7 bases. This CDR3 is built from 14 residues. The CDR3 coding sequence is TGTGCCAGCAGCCCCGGACTAGCGGACGGGGAGCTGTTTTTT. Its protein is CASSPGLADGELFF.

The chain joins TRBV7-2 to TRBJ2-7; D may be TRBD1 or TRBD2 (5 bases each). CDR1 and CDR2 from the germline V gene are SGHTA and FQGNSA. The CDR3 loop spans 13 amino acids. V lost 6 bases to trimming and J lost 6 bases, with 15 bases between them. The CDR3 here is CASRNPGRPEQYF. CDR3 nucleotide sequence: TGTGCCAGCAGAAACCCGGGACGCCCCGAGCAGTACTTC.

This clonotype was picked up a small number of times. The J gene is TRBJ2-7, the V gene TRBV6-5, with D perhaps given as TRBD1 or TRBD2 (5 bases each). V was clipped by 2 bases and J by 3 bases, with 14 bases between them. The CDR3 is 15 amino acids. Germline V gene lookup returns CDR1 MNHEY and CDR2 SVGAGI. The CDR3 sequence: CASSYPGRILYEQYF. The CDR3, as DNA: TGTGCCAGCAGTTACCCGGGACGGATCCTCTACGAGCAGTACTTC.

This clonotype was seen ten or more times. The J gene is TRBJ2-3, the V gene TRBV7-3; 14 nucleotides match TRBD2. Trimming removed 5 bases from V and 1 base from J; junction bases left unmatched: 8. Germline loops: CDR1 SGHTA, CDR2 FQGTGA. The CDR3 has 18 residues. The CDR3 reads CASSPQGLAGERTDTQYF. The CDR3 nucleotides read TGTGCCAGCAGCCCCCAGGGACTAGCGGGGGAACGCACAGATACGCAGTATTTT.

Ten or more counts support this clonotype. The V gene is TRBV7-9, the J gene TRBJ2-3, with unresolved D. From germline, CDR1 is SEHNR and CDR2 FQNEAQ (reference sequence). The CDR3 is 15 amino acids. V gave up 5 bases and J gave up 5 bases, with 17 bases separating them. CDR3 sequence reads: CASSPPPRYEDTQYF. The CDR3 coding sequence is TGTGCCAGCAGCCCCCCCCCCAGGTACGAAGATACGCAGTATTTT.

Ten or more counts support this clonotype. The rearrangement links TRBV7-2 to TRBJ1-4; the D is unclear. CDR3 length: 13 amino acids. Germline CDR1 SGHTA, CDR2 FQGNSA. V lost 3 bases and J 8 bases, leaving 10 bases between the germline ends. In DNA, the CDR3 is TGTGCCAGCAGCTTCGGGCAACGCGAAAAACTGTTTTTT. It codes for CASSFGQREKLFF.

This chain joins TRBV5-1 and TRBJ2-5, with D unresolved. The V end lost 0 bases, the J end lost 3 bases, and 6 bases lay between the germline ends. The germline CDR1 and CDR2 sequences are SGHRS and YFSETQ. The CDR3 is made up of 13 amino acids. CDR3 amino acids: CASSLEPEETQYF. DNA for the CDR3: TGCGCCAGCAGCTTGGAGCCAGAAGAGACCCAGTACTTC. Supplemented by reference TRBV5-1 and TRBJ2-5, the full variable domain reads KAGVTQTPRYLIKTRGQQVTLSCSPISGHRSVSWYQQTPGQGLQFLFEYFSETQRNKGNFPGRFSGRQFSNSRSEMNVSTLELGDSALYLCASSLEPEETQYFGPGTRLLVL.